A single TCR beta chain is shown here with its context. The sample originates from a study of cytomegalovirus exposure and HLA in healthy donors. With 60 Vbeta and 13 Jbeta primers, the PCR was carried out. Sequencing was performed with immunoSEQ multiplex PCR; in TCRdb, only in-frame clones are kept and a portion is missing. Of 150,000 to 200,000 clones in the sample, 60% to 85% were seen once. The germline gives CDR1 MNHNS, CDR2 SASEGT. This CDR3 spans 14 amino acids. The germline V and J ends were trimmed by 5 bases and 6 bases, with 14 bases remaining between them. The specimen sequenced was PBMCs. The chain uses TRBV6-1 and TRBJ1-5; D is unresolved. The receptor comes from a woman aged 40 to 50 in good health and CMV-seronegative. CDR3 DNA sequence: TGTGCCAGCAGTCTCTCCGAGGTCGGTCAGCCCCAGCATTTT. This codes for CASSLSEVGQPQHF.